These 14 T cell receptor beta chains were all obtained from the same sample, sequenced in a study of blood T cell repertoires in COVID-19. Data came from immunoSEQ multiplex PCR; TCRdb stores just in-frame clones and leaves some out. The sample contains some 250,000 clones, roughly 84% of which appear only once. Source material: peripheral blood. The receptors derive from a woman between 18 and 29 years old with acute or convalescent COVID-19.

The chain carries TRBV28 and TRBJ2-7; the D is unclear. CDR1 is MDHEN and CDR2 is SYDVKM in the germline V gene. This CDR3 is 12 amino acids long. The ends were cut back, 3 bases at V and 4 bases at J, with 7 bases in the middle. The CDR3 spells CASSFYRYEQYF. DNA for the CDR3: TGTGCCAGCAGTTTCTACAGATACGAGCAGTACTTC.

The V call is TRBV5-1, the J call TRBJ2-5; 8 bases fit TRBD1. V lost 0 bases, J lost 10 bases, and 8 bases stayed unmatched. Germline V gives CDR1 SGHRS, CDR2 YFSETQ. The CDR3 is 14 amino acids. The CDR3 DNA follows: TGCGCCAGCAGCTTGGTGACAGGGGAAGGTGGCCAGTACTTC. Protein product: CASSLVTGEGGQYF.

Written as DNA, the CDR3 is TGTGCCAGCCGCCCGGATGGAGGTGGCTACACCTTC. This translates into CASRPDGGGYTF. V usage is TRBV12-3 or TRBV12-4 and J usage is TRBJ1-2; no definite D call. V dropped 8 bases and J dropped 7 bases, with 14 bases sitting between them. The CDR3 runs to 12 residues.

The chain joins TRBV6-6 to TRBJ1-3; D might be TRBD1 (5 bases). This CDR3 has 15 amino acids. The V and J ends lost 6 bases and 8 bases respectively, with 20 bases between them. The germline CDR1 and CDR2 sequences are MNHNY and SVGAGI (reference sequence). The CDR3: CASSRLPGWSDTIYF. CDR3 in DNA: TGTGCCAGCAGCCGCCTCCCAGGGTGGTCAGACACCATATATTTT.

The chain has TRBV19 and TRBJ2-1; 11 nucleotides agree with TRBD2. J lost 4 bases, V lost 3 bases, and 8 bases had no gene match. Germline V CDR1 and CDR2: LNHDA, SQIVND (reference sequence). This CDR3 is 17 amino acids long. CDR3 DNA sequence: TGTGCCAGTAGTATTGAGTCTAGCGGGAGGCTTTACAATGAGCAGTTCTTC. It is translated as CASSIESSGRLYNEQFF.

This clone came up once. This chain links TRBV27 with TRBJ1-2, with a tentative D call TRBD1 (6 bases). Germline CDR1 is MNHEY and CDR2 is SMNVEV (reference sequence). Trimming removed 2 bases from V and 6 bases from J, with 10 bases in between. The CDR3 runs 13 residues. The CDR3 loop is CASSLGQSDGYTF. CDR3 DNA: TGTGCCAGCAGTTTAGGACAGTCGGATGGCTACACCTTC.

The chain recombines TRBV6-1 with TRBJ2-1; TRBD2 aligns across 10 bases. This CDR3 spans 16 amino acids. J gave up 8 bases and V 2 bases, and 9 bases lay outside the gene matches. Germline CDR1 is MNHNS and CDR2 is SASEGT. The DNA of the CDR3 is TGTGCCAGCAGTGAACGAGCTAGCGGGAGCGGCTATGAGCAGTTCTTC. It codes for CASSERASGSGYEQFF.

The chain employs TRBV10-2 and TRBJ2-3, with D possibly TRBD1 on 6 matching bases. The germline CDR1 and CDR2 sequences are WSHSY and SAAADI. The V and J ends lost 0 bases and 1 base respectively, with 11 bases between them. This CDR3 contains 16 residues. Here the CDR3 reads CASSESGGVGTDTQYF. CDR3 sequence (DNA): TGCGCCAGCAGTGAGTCAGGGGGAGTGGGCACAGATACGCAGTATTTT.

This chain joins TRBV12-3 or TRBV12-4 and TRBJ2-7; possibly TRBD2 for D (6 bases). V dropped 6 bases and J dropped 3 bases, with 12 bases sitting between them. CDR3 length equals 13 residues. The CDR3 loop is CASREGPNYEQYF. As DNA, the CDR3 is TGTGCCAGCAGGGAGGGCCCCAACTACGAGCAGTACTTC.

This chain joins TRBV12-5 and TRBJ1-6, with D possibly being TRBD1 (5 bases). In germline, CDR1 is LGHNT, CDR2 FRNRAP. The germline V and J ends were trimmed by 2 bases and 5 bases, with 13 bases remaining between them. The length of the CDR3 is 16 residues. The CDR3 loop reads CASGLSRAGNNSPLHF. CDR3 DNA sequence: TGTGCTAGTGGTTTGAGTAGGGCAGGGAATAATTCACCCCTCCACTTT.

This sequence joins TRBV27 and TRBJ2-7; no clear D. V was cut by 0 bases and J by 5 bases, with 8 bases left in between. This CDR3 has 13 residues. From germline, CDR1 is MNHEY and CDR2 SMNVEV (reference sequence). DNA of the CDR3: TGTGCCAGCAGTTTATCCGAGATTAACGAGCAGTACTTC. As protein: CASSLSEINEQYF.

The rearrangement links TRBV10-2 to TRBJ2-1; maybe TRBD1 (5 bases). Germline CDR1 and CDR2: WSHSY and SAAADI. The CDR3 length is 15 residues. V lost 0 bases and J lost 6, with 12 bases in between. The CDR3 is CASSESMSRGNEQFF. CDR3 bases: TGCGCCAGCAGTGAGTCGATGTCTAGGGGCAATGAGCAGTTCTTC.

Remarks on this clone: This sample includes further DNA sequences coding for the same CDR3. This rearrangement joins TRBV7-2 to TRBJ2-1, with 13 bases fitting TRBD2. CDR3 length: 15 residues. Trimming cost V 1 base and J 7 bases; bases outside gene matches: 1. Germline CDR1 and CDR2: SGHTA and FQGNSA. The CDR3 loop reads CASSLGLAGGNEQFF. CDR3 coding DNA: TGTGCCAGCAGCTTAGGACTAGCGGGAGGAAATGAGCAGTTCTTC. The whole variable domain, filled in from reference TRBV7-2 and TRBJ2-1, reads GAGVSQSPSNKVTEKGKDVELRCDPISGHTALYWYRQSLGQGLEFLIYFQGNSAPDKSGLPSDRFSAERTGGSVSTLTIQRTQQEDSAVYLCASSLGLAGGNEQFFGPGTRLTVL.

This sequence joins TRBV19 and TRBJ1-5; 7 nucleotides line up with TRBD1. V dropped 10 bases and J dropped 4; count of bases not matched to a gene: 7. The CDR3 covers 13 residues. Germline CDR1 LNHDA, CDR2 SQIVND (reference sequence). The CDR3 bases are TGTGCCACCAACCGGGACAGAAATCAGCCCCAGCATTTT. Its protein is CATNRDRNQPQHF.